This note documents a single T cell receptor beta chain sequence. A junction boundary mismatches the germline segment, possibly from a read error. This sample is drawn from a study of blood T cells in healthy people across ages. Aged about 6 to 95, donors were systemically healthy Caucasians from Russia. Each donor supplied roughly 9.2 milliliters of peripheral blood. The germline V gene has CDR1 DFQATT and CDR2 SNEGSKA (reference sequence). The CDR3 sequence is 12 residues long. Primers used in a second PCR of roughly 7 to 12 cycles were a sample-barcoded 5' primer and a J-beta primer mix. TCRdb re-called the 5' RACE reads with MiXCR, one entry per CDR3 protein. This table holds roughly 1.6 million distinct CDR3 sequences, approximately 32% found once.

This receptor was taken from a woman in her twenties or thirties in good health. The sequenced sample was blood. The chain uses TRBV20-1 and TRBJ2-5; TRBD2 might be the D (5 bases). The better agreement between TRBJ2-7 and the DNA end casts doubt on the J call. CDR3 sequence reads: CSTSTALYEQYF. CDR3 nucleotide sequence: TGCAGTACTAGTACCGCTCTCTACGAGCAGTACTTC.